Each of the 20 T cell receptor beta chains below was sequenced from the same sample in a study of beta chain features in type 1 diabetes. Investigators reverse transcribed all isolated RNA, so they sequenced expressed TCRB transcripts. Here immunoSEQ multiplex PCR was the method, and the copy in TCRdb shows in-frame clones only, minus some. The sample consists of 680,000 or so clones, roughly a sixth of them appearing once. What was sequenced was naive CD4+ T cells from blood. These receptors originate from a man aged 18-30 years in good health.

This clone has just a few counts. This sequence joins TRBV7-2 and TRBJ1-3; a weak D match, TRBD1 (5 bases). Germline loops: CDR1 SGHTA, CDR2 FQGNSA. This CDR3 has 16 residues. The ends were cut back, 4 bases at V and 7 bases at J, with 20 bases in the middle. The DNA for the CDR3 is TGTGCCAGCAGCTCTGGGGGAGGGGCACTTTGGAACACCATATATTTT. Protein product: CASSSGGGALWNTIYF.

This clone was seen a handful of times. The same CDR3 is also encoded by other DNA sequences in this sample. V is TRBV5-4 and J is TRBJ2-5; D call uncertain. Trimming took off 2 bases at V and 2 bases at J, with 4 bases between the two ends. Germline CDR1 is SGHNT and CDR2 is YYREEE (reference sequence). The CDR3 covers 12 residues. The CDR3 DNA reads TGTGCCAGCAGCTTCAGGCAAGAGACCCAGTACTTC. Translation gives CASSFRQETQYF.

This chain connects TRBV7-3 to TRBJ2-3; TRBD2 aligns across 12 bases. Trimming cost V 5 bases and J 4 bases; bases outside gene matches: 10. The CDR3 has 17 residues. CDR1 and CDR2 (germline): SGHTA, FQGTGA. This CDR3 is CASSLRLAGAGADTQYF. As DNA, the CDR3 is TGTGCCAGCAGCCTCAGACTAGCGGGGGCCGGGGCAGATACGCAGTATTTT.

This clone was counted between two and nine times. The CDR3 nucleotides read TGTGCCAGCTCAACCACCCCGGGGATGAACACTGAAGCTTTCTTT. It yields the protein CASSTTPGMNTEAFF. The genes are TRBV18 and TRBJ1-1; D uncertain. Trimming stripped 5 bases from V and 0 bases from J, with 13 bases between. Germline lookup yields CDR1 KGHSH and CDR2 LQKENI. The CDR3 is 15 amino acids.

As regards this clone: Germline is not matched at one junction end, which may reflect a read error. The chain links TRBV25-1 to TRBJ2-1, with 10 bases identical to TRBD1. The CDR3 extends over 15 amino acids. Germline CDR1 is MGHDK and CDR2 is SYGVNS. The CDR3 loop reads CASCEDRGLCNEQFF. The CDR3 DNA reads TGTGCCAGCTGTGAAGACAGGGGGCTTTGCAATGAGCAGTTCTTC.

The rearrangement links TRBV27 to TRBJ2-7; no definite D call. CDR3 length: 12 residues. Deletions cut 4 bases from V and 7 bases from J, with 11 bases between. Germline CDR1 MNHEY, CDR2 SMNVEV (reference sequence). The CDR3 sequence: CASSSRSREQYF. CDR3 DNA sequence: TGTGCCAGCAGTTCGCGGTCTCGGGAGCAGTACTTC.

The CDR3 sequence: CSAGEDRSPTEAFF. The CDR3 nucleotides are TGCAGCGCTGGGGAAGACAGATCCCCCACTGAAGCTTTCTTT. J is TRBJ1-1 and V is TRBV29-1; D is perhaps TRBD1 (5 bases). The CDR3 extends over 14 amino acids. Germline CDR1 and CDR2: SQVTM and ANQGSEA. Trimming shortened V by 7 bases and J by 4 bases, and 19 bases separated the two germline ends.

The chain recombines TRBV4-2 with TRBJ1-1; 7 bases agree with TRBD1. Unmatched junction bases numbered 6, after V lost 7 bases and J lost 1 base. CDR3 length: 14 amino acids. Germline V lookup: CDR1 LGHNA, CDR2 YNFKEQ. The CDR3 nucleotides are TGTGCCAGCATGGTGGGACAGAAGAACACTGAAGCTTTCTTT. Its translation: CASMVGQKNTEAFF.

This clone was seen only a few times. V and J are TRBV9 and TRBJ1-1; TRBD1 agrees at 8 bases. CDR1 SGDLS and CDR2 YYNGEE come from the germline V gene. The CDR3 totals 16 residues. V gave up 4 bases and J gave up 8 bases; unmatched junction bases: 16. The CDR3 DNA reads TGTGCCAGCAGCCCCCGGGACAGGACTGATGTTGGGGAAGCTTTCTTT. Protein: CASSPRDRTDVGEAFF.

This clone was counted only a few times. The gene calls are TRBV18 and TRBJ2-3; possible D gene TRBD1, 6 bases. The CDR3 covers 13 residues. V was pared by 5 bases and J by 5 bases, with 11 bases between. Germline loops: CDR1 KGHSH, CDR2 LQKENI. CDR3 DNA sequence: TGTGCCAGCTCAGCAGGGGTTGGAGATACGCAGTATTTT. Encoded protein: CASSAGVGDTQYF.

The chain is built from TRBV2 and TRBJ1-5; D perhaps matches TRBD1 (6 bases). This CDR3 spans 13 amino acids. Germline V gene sequence: CDR1 SNHLY, CDR2 FYNNEI. Trimming pared 6 bases from V and 7 bases from J, leaving 13 bases between. CDR3 protein: CASREQGSQPQHF. The DNA for the CDR3 is TGTGCCAGCAGAGAACAGGGATCCCAGCCCCAGCATTTT. The variable domain in full, with the rest retrieved from reference TRBV2 and TRBJ1-5, is EPEVTQTPSHQVTQMGQEVILRCVPISNHLYFYWYRQILGQKVEFLVSFYNNEISEKSEIFDDQFSVERPDGSNFTLKIRSTKLEDSAMYFCASREQGSQPQHFGDGTRLSIL.

This chain joins TRBV27 and TRBJ2-1; D ambiguous. Trimming removed 8 bases from V and 0 bases from J, with 14 bases in between. There are 15 residues in the CDR3. Germline lookup yields CDR1 MNHEY and CDR2 SMNVEV (reference sequence). CDR3: CASRPVGSSYNEQFF. Here the CDR3 DNA reads TGTGCCAGCCGCCCTGTGGGGTCCTCCTACAATGAGCAGTTCTTC.

This chain uses TRBV7-3 with TRBJ2-1; a possible D gene is TRBD2 (5 bases). The CDR3 length is 17 residues. V gave up 4 bases and J gave up 3 bases, with 19 bases separating them. From germline, CDR1 is SGHTA and CDR2 FQGTGA. This chain's CDR3 is CASSSYSTPRDYNEQFF. CDR3 coding DNA: TGTGCCAGCAGCTCCTACTCGACCCCCCGGGACTACAATGAGCAGTTCTTC.

Only a few counts were recorded for this clone. The chain uses TRBV15 and TRBJ1-2; 8 bases agree with TRBD1. With V trimmed by 0 bases and J by 8 bases, 8 bases remained unmatched. This CDR3 has 15 residues. CDR1 LNHNV and CDR2 YYDKDF come from the germline V gene (reference sequence). CDR3 DNA sequence: TGTGCCACCAGCAGAGAGGACAGGGTCCGTCGGGGCTACACCTTC. It is translated as CATSREDRVRRGYTF. The full variable domain, its missing parts supplied by reference TRBV15 and TRBJ1-2, is DAMVIQNPRYQVTQFGKPVTLSCSQTLNHNVMYWYQQKSSQAPKLLFHYYDKDFNNEADTPDNFQSRRPNTSFCFLDIRSPGLGDTAMYLCATSREDRVRRGYTFGSGTRLTVV.

The chain couples TRBV29-1 to TRBJ2-5, with 8 bases that match TRBD1. The germline V gene has CDR1 SQVTM and CDR2 ANQGSEA. The CDR3 has 13 amino acids. Trimming removed 4 bases from V and 5 bases from J; junction bases left unmatched: 6. CDR3: CSVVTGALETQYF. In DNA form, the CDR3 reads TGCAGCGTTGTGACAGGGGCTTTGGAGACCCAGTACTTC.

This clone was counted a few times. CDR3 protein: CASSPVGGPPRNGIEQYF. The CDR3 bases are TGTGCCAGCTCACCAGTTGGAGGCCCTCCTAGAAACGGGATCGAGCAGTACTTC. The V and J genes are TRBV18 and TRBJ2-7; D might be TRBD2 (5 bases). There are 18 residues in the CDR3. The V and J ends lost 2 bases and 6 bases respectively, with 26 bases between them. CDR1 and CDR2 from the germline V gene are KGHSH and LQKENI. Full variable domain (remainder filled in from reference TRBV18 and TRBJ2-7): NAGVMQNPRHLVRRRGQEARLRCSPMKGHSHVYWYRQLPEEGLKFMVYLQKENIIDESGMPKERFSAEFPKEGPSILRIQQVVRGDSAAYFCASSPVGGPPRNGIEQYFGPGTRLTVT.

This clone was seen only a few times. V gene TRBV29-1 combines with J gene TRBJ1-1, with D possibly TRBD1 on 6 matching bases. In germline, CDR1 is SQVTM, CDR2 ANQGSEA. The CDR3 is 10 residues long. Trimming cost V 7 bases and J 11 bases, with 14 bases left between them. The CDR3 region has the DNA TGCAGCGCCCCGGATGGGGGCGCTTTCTTT. Encoded protein: CSAPDGGAFF. Variable domain in full (rest from reference TRBV29-1 and TRBJ1-1): SAVISQKPSRDICQRGTSLTIQCQVDSQVTMMFWYRQQPGQSLTLIATANQGSEATYESGFVIDKFPISRPNLTFSTLTVSNMSPEDSSIYLCSAPDGGAFFGQGTRLTVV.

This clone has more than one count but fewer than ten. Other DNA sequences from this sample encode an identical CDR3 as well. The V and J genes are TRBV28 and TRBJ2-1; D unclear. Trimming removed 3 bases from V and 3 bases from J, with 6 bases in between. This CDR3 has 13 residues. Germline V CDR1 and CDR2: MDHEN, SYDVKM. DNA for the CDR3: TGTGCCAGCAGTTTGGGCAGCTACAATGAGCAGTTCTTC. Encoded protein: CASSLGSYNEQFF.

This clone was seen only a few times. The rearrangement uses TRBV7-9 and TRBJ1-2, with TRBD1 matching over 12 bases. Germline V gene data show CDR1 as SEHNR and CDR2 as FQNEAQ (reference sequence). J gave up 8 bases and V 6 bases, and 1 base lay outside the gene matches. The CDR3 loop spans 12 amino acids. In DNA, the CDR3 is TGTGCCAGCAGAGGGACAGGGGGCGGCTACACCTTC. Amino acids: CASRGTGGGYTF.

As to this clone: Distinct nucleotide sequences in the sample also encode this CDR3. The chain employs TRBV4-1 and TRBJ1-5, with D unresolved. Germline V gives CDR1 MGHRA, CDR2 YSYEKL. Trimming shortened V by 1 base and J by 1 base, and 8 bases separated the two germline ends. The CDR3 sequence is 15 residues long. The chain's CDR3 is CASSQVGLSNQPQHF. The CDR3 DNA sequence: TGCGCCAGCAGCCAAGTGGGTTTGAGCAATCAGCCCCAGCATTTT.